These 17 T cell receptor beta chains came from one sample sequenced in a study of blood T cell repertoires in COVID-19. Sequenced by immunoSEQ multiplex PCR; TCRdb stores in-frame clones only, minus some. Found here are roughly 380,000 clones, about 80% of them singletons; the top ten hold roughly 1.2%. Sequencing was carried out using peripheral blood. The receptor set was obtained from a human donor with acute or convalescent COVID-19. The donor label of this sample is uncertain.

The genes are TRBV27 and TRBJ2-3; D not resolved. The CDR3 spans 13 residues. V lost 3 bases, J lost 2 bases, and 6 bases lay in between. CDR1 is MNHEY, CDR2 SMNVEV, per germline (reference sequence). As DNA, the CDR3 is TGTGCCAGCAGTTTCGTCTACACAGATACGCAGTATTTT. Amino acids: CASSFVYTDTQYF.

The V and J genes are TRBV27 and TRBJ2-1, with 9 bases lining up with TRBD1. The CDR3 spans 15 residues. V was pared by 0 bases and J by 9 bases, with 6 bases of the junction left unmatched. Per the germline V gene, CDR1 is MNHEY and CDR2 is SMNVEV (reference sequence). This CDR3 is CASSLSWTGVGEQFF. DNA for the CDR3: TGTGCCAGCAGTTTATCCTGGACAGGGGTTGGTGAGCAGTTCTTC.

CDR3 region: CASSQGGGVNTIYF. CDR3 bases: TGTGCCAGCAGCCAGGGGGGAGGGGTAAACACCATATATTTT. The chain has TRBV7-8 and TRBJ1-3; 7 nucleotides agree with TRBD1. The CDR3 sequence is 14 residues long. The germline V gene has CDR1 SGHVS and CDR2 FQNEAQ. Trimming cost V 5 bases and J 6 bases; bases outside gene matches: 7.

This clone was detected once. The chain couples TRBV27 to TRBJ2-3; TRBD1 might be the D (6 bases). Trimming took 6 bases from V and 0 from J, leaving 7 bases between them. This CDR3 comprises 13 residues. In germline, CDR1 is MNHEY, CDR2 SMNVEV (reference sequence). As DNA, the CDR3 is TGTGCCAGCAGGGGGGCTAGCACAGATACGCAGTATTTT. Translation gives CASRGASTDTQYF.

This chain connects TRBV6-5 to TRBJ1-3, with 7 positions matching TRBD1. Germline CDR1 reads MNHEY; CDR2 reads SVGAGI. The junction had 7 bases not matched to a gene; V was cut back by 3 bases and J by 5 bases. The CDR3 loop spans 15 amino acids. The CDR3 nucleotides read TGTGCCAGCAGTTATGACAGGGTTCGGAGAAACACCATATATTTT. Its translation: CASSYDRVRRNTIYF.

This chain joins TRBV29-1 and TRBJ1-2; D possibly corresponds to TRBD1 (6 bases). Trimming took 7 bases from V and 2 from J, leaving 11 bases between them. CDR3 length: 12 residues. Germline V gene sequence: CDR1 SQVTM, CDR2 ANQGSEA. The CDR3 loop reads CSALTGNYGYTF. The CDR3 DNA reads TGCAGCGCCTTAACAGGGAACTATGGCTACACCTTC.

This clone was counted only a few times. The rearrangement links TRBV5-6 to TRBJ1-6; D gene ambiguous. Deletions cut 0 bases from V and 9 bases from J, with 7 bases between. There are 13 residues in the CDR3. Germline V gene sequence: CDR1 SGHDT, CDR2 YYEEEE. CDR3 residues: CASSLERISPLHF. CDR3 in DNA: TGTGCCAGCAGCTTGGAGCGGATTTCACCCCTCCACTTT.

The V gene is TRBV20-1, the J gene TRBJ2-1; no definite D call. Germline V lookup: CDR1 DFQATT, CDR2 SNEGSKA (reference sequence). V was trimmed by 5 bases and J by 5 bases, leaving 7 bases between them. The CDR3 is made up of 11 amino acids. In DNA form, the CDR3 reads TGCAGTGCTCCCCAGGACAATGAGCAGTTCTTC. Its protein is CSAPQDNEQFF.

The rearrangement uses TRBV11-2 and TRBJ1-6; D ambiguous. CDR3 length: 14 residues. Between the trimmed V and J ends, which lost 5 bases and 9 bases, there was a span of 14 bases. Germline values: CDR1 SGHAT, CDR2 FQNNGV. The CDR3 DNA sequence: TGTGCCAGCAGCCTCCGGGGTTATCTTTCACCCCTCCACTTT. Translation: CASSLRGYLSPLHF.

The J gene is TRBJ2-5, the V gene TRBV7-7, with 12 bases lining up with TRBD1. With 5 bases clipped from V and 4 bases from J, the junction kept 5 bases outside the gene matches. Germline V gene lookup returns CDR1 SSHAT and CDR2 FNYEAQ (reference sequence). CDR3 length equals 15 residues. The CDR3, as DNA: TGTGCCAGCAGCCCCGGGACAGGGGGCCTAGAGACCCAGTACTTC. Translating gives CASSPGTGGLETQYF.

The V gene is TRBV30, the J gene TRBJ1-2; possibly TRBD1 for D (6 bases). CDR3 length: 12 amino acids. Trimming removed 8 bases from V and 7 bases from J, with 17 bases in between. Germline loops: CDR1 GTSNPN, CDR2 SVGIG (reference sequence). The CDR3, as DNA: TGTGCCACAACCGCAGGGGCGGGTGGCTACACCTTC. Its translation: CATTAGAGGYTF.

J is TRBJ1-1 and V is TRBV3-1 (or the pseudogene TRBV3-2); D perhaps matches TRBD1 (6 bases). Looked up from germline, CDR1 is LGHDT and CDR2 is YNNKEL (reference sequence). The V end was cut by 4 bases, the J end by 4 bases, with 13 bases between. The CDR3 length is 14 residues. CDR3 sequence reads: CASSPRTVGTEAFF. The CDR3 DNA sequence: TGTGCCAGCAGCCCGCGGACAGTGGGCACTGAAGCTTTCTTT.

The CDR3 loop is CASSYSTRVGTDTQYF. The CDR3 DNA follows: TGTGCCAGCAGTTACTCGACTAGGGTAGGAACAGATACGCAGTATTTT. The genes are TRBV6-6 and TRBJ2-3, with a tentative D call TRBD2 (6 bases). The CDR3 sequence is 16 residues long. V shed 0 bases and J shed 3 bases, with 13 bases lying between them. The germline V gene has CDR1 MNHNY and CDR2 SVGAGI (reference sequence).

The V and J genes are TRBV19 and TRBJ1-1; D may be TRBD1 (5 bases). Germline V gene sequence: CDR1 LNHDA, CDR2 SQIVND (reference sequence). The CDR3 totals 17 residues. V shed 1 base and J shed 1 base, with 16 bases lying between them. CDR3 region: CASSIGGRAWANTEAFF. The CDR3, as DNA: TGTGCCAGTAGTATAGGTGGCAGGGCCTGGGCGAACACTGAAGCTTTCTTT.

The gene calls are TRBV7-6 and TRBJ1-4, with TRBD1 matching 9 bases. CDR3 length equals 16 residues. CDR1 is SGHVS, CDR2 FNYEAQ, per germline. Trimming took 5 bases from V and 7 from J; bases not matched to a gene: 11. The CDR3 region has the DNA TGTGCCAGCAGCGTGAGGGACAGGGAATGGAGTGAAAAACTGTTTTTT. Its protein product is CASSVRDREWSEKLFF.

The chain uses TRBV30 and TRBJ1-4, with D perhaps TRBD1 (5 bases). V gave up 0 bases and J gave up 7 bases, with 15 bases separating them. CDR1 and CDR2 from the germline V gene are GTSNPN and SVGIG (reference sequence). CDR3 size: 15 residues. The DNA for the CDR3 is TGTGCCTGGAGTGTACTGGGAGGGGTGGGTGAAAAACTGTTTTTT. Translation gives CAWSVLGGVGEKLFF.

The rearrangement joins TRBV10-3 to TRBJ2-3, with a tentative D call TRBD2 (5 bases). This CDR3 spans 13 amino acids. Germline V gene sequence: CDR1 ENHRY, CDR2 SYGVKD. The germline V and J ends were trimmed by 6 bases and 0 bases, with 7 bases remaining between them. CDR3 sequence: CAIRAGSTDTQYF. Here the CDR3 DNA reads TGTGCCATCAGGGCGGGCAGCACAGATACGCAGTATTTT.